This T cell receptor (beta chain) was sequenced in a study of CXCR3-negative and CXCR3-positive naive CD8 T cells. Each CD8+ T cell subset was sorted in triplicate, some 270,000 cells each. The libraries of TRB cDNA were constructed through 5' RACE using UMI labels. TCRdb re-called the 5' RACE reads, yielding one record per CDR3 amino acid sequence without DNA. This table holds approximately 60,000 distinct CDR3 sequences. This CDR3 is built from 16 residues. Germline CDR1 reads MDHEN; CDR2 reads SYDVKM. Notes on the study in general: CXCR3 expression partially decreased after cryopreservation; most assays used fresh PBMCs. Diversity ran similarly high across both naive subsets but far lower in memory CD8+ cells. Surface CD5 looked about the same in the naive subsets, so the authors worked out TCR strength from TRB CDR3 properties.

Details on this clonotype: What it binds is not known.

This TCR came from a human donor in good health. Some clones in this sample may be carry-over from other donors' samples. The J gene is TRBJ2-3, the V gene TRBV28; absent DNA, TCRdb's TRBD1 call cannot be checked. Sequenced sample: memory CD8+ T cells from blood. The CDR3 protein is CASSLPIRGLNGTQYF.